The 2 T cell receptor beta chains listed next were all sequenced from one sample in a study of blood T cell repertoires in COVID-19. Profiled with immunoSEQ multiplex PCR; TCRdb holds only in-frame clones, not every one. The sample has around 150,000 clones, over 70% seen once. Sample: PBMCs or T cells enriched from blood (not recorded which). These receptor sequences come from an older man who had been exposed to COVID-19.

The J gene is TRBJ2-1, the V gene TRBV5-1; D might be TRBD2 (6 bases). Germline CDR1 is SGHRS and CDR2 is YFSETQ. V was cut by 4 bases and J by 0 bases, with 8 bases left in between. CDR3 length equals 14 residues. The CDR3 sequence: CASSIGSSYNEQFF. CDR3 coding DNA: TGCGCCAGCAGCATCGGGAGCTCCTACAATGAGCAGTTCTTC. Full variable domain (missing parts from reference TRBV5-1 and TRBJ2-1): KAGVTQTPRYLIKTRGQQVTLSCSPISGHRSVSWYQQTPGQGLQFLFEYFSETQRNKGNFPGRFSGRQFSNSRSEMNVSTLELGDSALYLCASSIGSSYNEQFFGPGTRLTVL.

V gene TRBV29-1 combines with J gene TRBJ2-2, with 8 bases that match TRBD1. The ends lost 5 bases at V and 1 base at J; junction bases unmatched: 3. The CDR3 consists of 14 residues. Germline CDR1 SQVTM, CDR2 ANQGSEA. DNA of the CDR3: TGCAGCGTTTTAGGGACAGGGAACACCGGGGAGCTGTTTTTT. It specifies CSVLGTGNTGELFF.